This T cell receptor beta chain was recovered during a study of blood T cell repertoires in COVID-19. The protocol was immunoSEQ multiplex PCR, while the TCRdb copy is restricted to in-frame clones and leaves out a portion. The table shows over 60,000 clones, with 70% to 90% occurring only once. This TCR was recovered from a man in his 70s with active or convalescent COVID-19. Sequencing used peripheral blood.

The CDR3 DNA sequence: TGTGCCAGCTCACCGGCCTGGGACACTCTGAACACTGAAGCTTTCTTT. It encodes CASSPAWDTLNTEAFF. V is TRBV18 and J is TRBJ1-1; a weak D match, TRBD1 (6 bases). The CDR3 sequence is 16 residues long. Trimming pared 3 bases from V and 0 bases from J, leaving 14 bases between. Germline V gene sequence: CDR1 KGHSH, CDR2 LQKENI. The whole variable domain, filled in from reference TRBV18 and TRBJ1-1, reads NAGVMQNPRHLVRRRGQEARLRCSPMKGHSHVYWYRQLPEEGLKFMVYLQKENIIDESGMPKERFSAEFPKEGPSILRIQQVVRGDSAAYFCASSPAWDTLNTEAFFGQGTRLTVV.